This T cell receptor (beta chain) was recovered during a study of T cells in Graves' hyperthyroidism and ophthalmopathy. Turning to the study itself: Peripheral blood collection took place at initial diagnosis, before any treatment. Study-level findings and limits: Blood also carried most thyroid clonotypes expanded above 0.001.

The source material, RNA transcripts, was used to amplify TCR beta CDR3 regions. Carried out on the TCR CDR3, a first-round RT-PCR used the HTBI primer set. TCRdb passed the multiplex PCR reads through MiXCR, listing each CDR3 protein once. Among approximately 400,000 distinct CDR3 sequences listed, approximately 15% were seen once. The V end lost 2 bases, the J end lost 6 bases, and 14 bases lay between the germline ends. This CDR3 region has 15 residues. CDR1 is MDHEN and CDR2 is SYDVKM in the germline V gene. Hyperthyroidism in the patients, aged 18 to 65, was newly diagnosed and under 2 months in duration. First hyperthyroidism diagnosis is when the blood sample was obtained, before any ophthalmopathy symptoms. This clonotype was detected ten times or more. Its antigen is not identified.

The receptor was derived from a woman aged 18-30 years with Graves' hyperthyroidism that later progressed to Graves' ophthalmopathy. Sequencing was performed on blood. V gene TRBV28 combines with J gene TRBJ2-4; either TRBD1 or TRBD2 may fit D (6 bases each). The CDR3 DNA reads TGTGCCAGCAGTTTACAGGGGATGGGAGGAAACATTCAGTACTTC. Translation: CASSLQGMGGNIQYF.